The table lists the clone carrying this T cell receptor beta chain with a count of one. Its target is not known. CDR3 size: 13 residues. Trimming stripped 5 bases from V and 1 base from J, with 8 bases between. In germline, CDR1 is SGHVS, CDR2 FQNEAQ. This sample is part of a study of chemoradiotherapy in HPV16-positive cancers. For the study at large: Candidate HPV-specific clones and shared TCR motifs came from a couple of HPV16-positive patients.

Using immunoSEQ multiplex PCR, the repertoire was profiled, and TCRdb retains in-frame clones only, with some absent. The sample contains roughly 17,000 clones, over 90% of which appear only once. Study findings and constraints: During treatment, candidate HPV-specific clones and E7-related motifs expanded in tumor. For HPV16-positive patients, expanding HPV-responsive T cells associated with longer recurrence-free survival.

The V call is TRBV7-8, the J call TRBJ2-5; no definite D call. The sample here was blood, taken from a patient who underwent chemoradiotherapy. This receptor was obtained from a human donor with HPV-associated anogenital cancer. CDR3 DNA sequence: TGTGCCAGCAGCCCCGAGATCCAAGAGACCCAGTACTTC. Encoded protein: CASSPEIQETQYF.